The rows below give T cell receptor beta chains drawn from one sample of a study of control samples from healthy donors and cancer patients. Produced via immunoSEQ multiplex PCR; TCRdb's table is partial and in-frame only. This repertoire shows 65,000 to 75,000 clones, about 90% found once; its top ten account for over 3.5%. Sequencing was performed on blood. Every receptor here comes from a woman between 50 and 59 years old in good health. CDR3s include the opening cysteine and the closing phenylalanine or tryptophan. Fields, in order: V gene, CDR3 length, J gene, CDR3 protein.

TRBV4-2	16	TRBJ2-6	CASSQRRGGGANVLTF
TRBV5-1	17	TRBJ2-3	CASSLGQGRGFTDTQYF
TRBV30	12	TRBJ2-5	CAWKRSQETQYF
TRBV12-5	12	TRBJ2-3	CASGFNGDTQYF
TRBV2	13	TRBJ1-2	CASSEQGDYGYTF
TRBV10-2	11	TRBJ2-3	CASRMTDTQYF
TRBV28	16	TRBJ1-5	CASSPPGQGTNQPQHF
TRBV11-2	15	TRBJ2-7	CASSRVSGMTYEQYF
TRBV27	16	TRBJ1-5	CASRETGQFNNQPQHF
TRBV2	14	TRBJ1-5	CASSMTGLGQPQHF
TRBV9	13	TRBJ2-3	CASSVQGTDTQYF
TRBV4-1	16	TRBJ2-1	CASSPSRQGAYNEQFF
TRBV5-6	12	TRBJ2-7	CASRSTTGEQYF
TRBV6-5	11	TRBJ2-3	CASSRQGVAYF
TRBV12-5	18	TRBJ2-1	CASGLGTLLRQGPNEQFF
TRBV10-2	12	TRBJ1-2	CASSEIGGGYTF
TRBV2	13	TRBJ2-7	CASHQDPFYEQYF
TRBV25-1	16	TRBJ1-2	CASSEQGTGLSYGYTF
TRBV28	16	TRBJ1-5	CASSFRAAYSNQPQHF
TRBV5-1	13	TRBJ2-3	CASSKGGADTQYF
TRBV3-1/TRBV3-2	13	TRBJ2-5	CASSQSWQETQYF
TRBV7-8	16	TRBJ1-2	CASRPERGQGFYGYTF
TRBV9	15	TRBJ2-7	CASSARDRGPYEQYF
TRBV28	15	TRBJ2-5	CASSYYQGSWETQYF
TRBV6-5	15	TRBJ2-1	CASRGTSAEDNEQFF
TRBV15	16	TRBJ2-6	CATSRGRGSGANVLTF
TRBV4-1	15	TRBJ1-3	CASSPVESSGNTIYF
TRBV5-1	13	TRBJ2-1	CASSRGQVDEQFF
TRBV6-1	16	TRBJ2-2	CASSEFHRRDTGELFF
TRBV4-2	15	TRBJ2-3	CASSQGTGGTDTQYF
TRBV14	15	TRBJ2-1	CASSQVGLAGGEQFF
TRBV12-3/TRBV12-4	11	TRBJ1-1	CASRQRGEAFF
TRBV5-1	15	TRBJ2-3	CASSMGQGATDTQYF
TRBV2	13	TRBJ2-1	CATSGDRRDEQFF
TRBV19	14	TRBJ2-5	CASSIQVRQETQYF
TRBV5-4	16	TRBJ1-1	CASSPGKGGAGTEAFF
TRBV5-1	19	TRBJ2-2	CASSRGLAGGDLLSGELFF
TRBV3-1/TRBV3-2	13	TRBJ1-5	CASSNERTQPQHF
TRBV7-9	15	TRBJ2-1	CASSIGGGPYNEQFF
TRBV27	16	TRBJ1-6	CASSLTGTGTHSPLHF
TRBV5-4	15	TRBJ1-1	CASSEAPGRGTEAFF
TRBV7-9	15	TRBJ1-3	CASSLSFGTGNTIYF
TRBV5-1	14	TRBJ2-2	CASSLTATTGELFF
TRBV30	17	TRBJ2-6	CAWSSHTLRAGANVLTF
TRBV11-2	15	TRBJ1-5	CASSPRDRAGQPQHF
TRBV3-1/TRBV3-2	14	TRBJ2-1	CASSRAGGPHEQFF
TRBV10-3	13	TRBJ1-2	CAISAQLNYGYTF
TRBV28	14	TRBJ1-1	CAAPDGTKNTEAFF
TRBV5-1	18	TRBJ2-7	CASSLVPAGGPKSYEQYF
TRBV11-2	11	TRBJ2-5	CASSLAGTQYF
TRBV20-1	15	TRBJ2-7	CSASFRQAGVYEQYF
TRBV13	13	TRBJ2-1	CASSYPDYNEQFF
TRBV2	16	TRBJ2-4	CASRIELVKAKNIQYF
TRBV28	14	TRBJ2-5	CASSFPSGQETQYF